This TCR beta chain stems from a study of memory CD4+ T cells and cytomegalovirus serostatus. The wider study: Donors were healthy Belgian adults, 10 or so CMV seropositive and 24 seronegative.

To note about this clone: What it binds is not known.

Regarding the study as a whole: Suggested: most of the CMV-linked TCR signature lies in CD4+ memory cells. CMV serostatus prediction reached median AUC roughly 0.95, or 0.91 with US-trained model.

Under the authors' procedure: Out-of-frame sequences were removed, leaving about 2,300,000 distinct TCRbeta sequences. Data came from immunoSEQ multiplex PCR; TCRdb stores just in-frame clones and leaves some out. V, J and clone size are taken as reported in that table, and D and trimming were inferred from the DNA itself. The sample holds about 58,000 clones, approximately 81% seen once. The sort gate was single viable CD3+CD4+CD8-CD45RO+ cells for memory CD4+ T cells. The CDR3 is 13 residues long. CDR1 SGHNT and CDR2 YYREEE come from the germline V gene (reference sequence). With V trimmed by 4 bases and J by 6 bases, 6 bases remained unmatched.

This sequence joins TRBV5-4 and TRBJ2-7; 8 nucleotides line up with TRBD1. The receptor was derived from an adult in good health and CMV-seronegative. Some clones in this sample may be carry-over from other donors' samples. Sequenced input: memory CD4+ T cells from blood. The CDR3 nucleotides read TGTGCCAGCAGCAAGGACAGGGTACCCGAGCAGTACTTC. It specifies CASSKDRVPEQYF.